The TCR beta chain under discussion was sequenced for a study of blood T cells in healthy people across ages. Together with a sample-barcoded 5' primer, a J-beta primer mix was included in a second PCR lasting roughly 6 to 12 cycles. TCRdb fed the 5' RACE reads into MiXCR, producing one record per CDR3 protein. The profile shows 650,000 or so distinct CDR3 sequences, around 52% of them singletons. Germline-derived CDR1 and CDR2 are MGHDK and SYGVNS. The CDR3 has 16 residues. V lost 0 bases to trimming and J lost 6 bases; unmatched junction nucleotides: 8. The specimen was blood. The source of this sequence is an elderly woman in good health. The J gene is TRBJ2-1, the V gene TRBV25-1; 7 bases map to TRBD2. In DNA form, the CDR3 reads TGTGCCAGCAGTGAATATGGCGGGAGTGGGCTCAATGAGCAGTTCTTC. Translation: CASSEYGGSGLNEQFF.